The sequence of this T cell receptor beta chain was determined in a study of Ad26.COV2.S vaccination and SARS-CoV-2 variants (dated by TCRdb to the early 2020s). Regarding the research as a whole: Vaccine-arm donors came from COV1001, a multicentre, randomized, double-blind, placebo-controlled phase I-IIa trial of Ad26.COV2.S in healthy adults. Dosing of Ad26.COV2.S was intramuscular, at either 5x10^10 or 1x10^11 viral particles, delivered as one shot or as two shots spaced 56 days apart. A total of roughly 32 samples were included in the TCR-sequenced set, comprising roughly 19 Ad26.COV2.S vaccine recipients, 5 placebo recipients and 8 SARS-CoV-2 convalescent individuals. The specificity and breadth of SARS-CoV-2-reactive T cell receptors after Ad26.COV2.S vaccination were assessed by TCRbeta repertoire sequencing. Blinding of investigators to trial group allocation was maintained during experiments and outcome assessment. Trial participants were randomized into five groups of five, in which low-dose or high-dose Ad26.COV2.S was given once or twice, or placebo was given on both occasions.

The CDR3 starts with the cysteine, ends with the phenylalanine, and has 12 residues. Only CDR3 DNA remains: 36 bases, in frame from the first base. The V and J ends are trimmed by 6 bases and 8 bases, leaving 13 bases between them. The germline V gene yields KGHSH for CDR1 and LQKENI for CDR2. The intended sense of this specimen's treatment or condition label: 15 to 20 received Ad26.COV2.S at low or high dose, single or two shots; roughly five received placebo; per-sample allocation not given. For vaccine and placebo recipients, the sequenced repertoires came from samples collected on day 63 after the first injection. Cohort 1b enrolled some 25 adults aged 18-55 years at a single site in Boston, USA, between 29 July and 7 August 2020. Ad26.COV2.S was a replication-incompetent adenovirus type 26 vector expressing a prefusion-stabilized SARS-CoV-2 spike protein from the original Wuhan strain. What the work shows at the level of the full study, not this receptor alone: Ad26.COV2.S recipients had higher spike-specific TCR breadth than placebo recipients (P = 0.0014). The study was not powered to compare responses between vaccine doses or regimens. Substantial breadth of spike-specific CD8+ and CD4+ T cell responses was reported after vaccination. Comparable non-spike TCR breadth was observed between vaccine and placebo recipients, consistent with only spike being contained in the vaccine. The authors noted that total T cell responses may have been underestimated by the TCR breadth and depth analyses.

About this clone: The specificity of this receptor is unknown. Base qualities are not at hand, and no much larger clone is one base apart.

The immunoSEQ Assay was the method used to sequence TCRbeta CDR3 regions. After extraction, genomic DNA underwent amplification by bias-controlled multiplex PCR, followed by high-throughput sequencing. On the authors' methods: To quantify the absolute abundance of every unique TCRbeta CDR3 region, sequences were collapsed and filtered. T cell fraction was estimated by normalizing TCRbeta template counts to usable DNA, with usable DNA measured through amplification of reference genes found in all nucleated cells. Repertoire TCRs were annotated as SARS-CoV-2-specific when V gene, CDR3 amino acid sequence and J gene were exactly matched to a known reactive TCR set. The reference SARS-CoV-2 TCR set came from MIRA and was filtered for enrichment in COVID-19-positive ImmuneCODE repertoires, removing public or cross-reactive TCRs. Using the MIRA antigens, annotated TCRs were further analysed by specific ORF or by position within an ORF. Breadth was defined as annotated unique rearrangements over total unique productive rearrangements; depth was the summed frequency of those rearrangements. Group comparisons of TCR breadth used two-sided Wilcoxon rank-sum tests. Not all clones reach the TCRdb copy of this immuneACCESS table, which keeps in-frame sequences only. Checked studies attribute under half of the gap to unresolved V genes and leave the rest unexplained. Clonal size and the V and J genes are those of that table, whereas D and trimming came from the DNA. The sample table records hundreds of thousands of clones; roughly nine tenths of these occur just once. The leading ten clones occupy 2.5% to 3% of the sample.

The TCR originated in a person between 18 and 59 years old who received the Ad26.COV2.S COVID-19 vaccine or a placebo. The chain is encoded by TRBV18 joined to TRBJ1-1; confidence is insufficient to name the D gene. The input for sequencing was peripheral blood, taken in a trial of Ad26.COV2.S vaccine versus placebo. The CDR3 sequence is CASSPLTDEAFF. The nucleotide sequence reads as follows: TGTGCCAGCTCCCCTCTAACGGACGAAGCTTTCTTT.